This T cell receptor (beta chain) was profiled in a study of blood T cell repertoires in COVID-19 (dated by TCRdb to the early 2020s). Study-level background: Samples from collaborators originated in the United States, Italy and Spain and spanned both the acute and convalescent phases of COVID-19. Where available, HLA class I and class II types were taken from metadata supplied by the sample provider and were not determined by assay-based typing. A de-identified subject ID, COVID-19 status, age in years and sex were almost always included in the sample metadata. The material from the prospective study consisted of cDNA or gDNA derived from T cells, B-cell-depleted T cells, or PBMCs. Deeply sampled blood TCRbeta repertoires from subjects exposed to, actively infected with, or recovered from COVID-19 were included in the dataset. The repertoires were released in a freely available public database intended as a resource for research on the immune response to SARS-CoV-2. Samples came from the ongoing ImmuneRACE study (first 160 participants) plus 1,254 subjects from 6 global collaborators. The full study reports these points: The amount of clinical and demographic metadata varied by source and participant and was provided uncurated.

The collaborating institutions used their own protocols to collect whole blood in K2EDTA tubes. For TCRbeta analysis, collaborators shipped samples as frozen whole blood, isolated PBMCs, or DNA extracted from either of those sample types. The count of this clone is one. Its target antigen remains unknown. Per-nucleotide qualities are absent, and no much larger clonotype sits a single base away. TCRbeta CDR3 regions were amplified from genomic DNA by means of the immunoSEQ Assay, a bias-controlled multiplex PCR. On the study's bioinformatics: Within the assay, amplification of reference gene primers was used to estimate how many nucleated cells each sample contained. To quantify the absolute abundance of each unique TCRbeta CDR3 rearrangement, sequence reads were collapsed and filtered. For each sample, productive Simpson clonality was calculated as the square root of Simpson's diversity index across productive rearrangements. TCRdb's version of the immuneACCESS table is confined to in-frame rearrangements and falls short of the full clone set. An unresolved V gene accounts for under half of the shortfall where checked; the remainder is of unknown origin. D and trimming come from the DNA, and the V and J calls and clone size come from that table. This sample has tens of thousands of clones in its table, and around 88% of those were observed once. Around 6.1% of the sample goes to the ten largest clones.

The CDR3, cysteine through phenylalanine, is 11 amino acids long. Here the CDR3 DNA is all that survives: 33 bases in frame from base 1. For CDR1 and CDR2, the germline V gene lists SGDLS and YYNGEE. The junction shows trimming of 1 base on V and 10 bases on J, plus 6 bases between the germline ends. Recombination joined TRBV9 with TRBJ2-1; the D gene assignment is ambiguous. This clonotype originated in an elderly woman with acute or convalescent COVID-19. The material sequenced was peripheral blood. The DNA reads TGTGCCAGCAGCGTAAACGGGGAGCAGTTCTTC. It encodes CASSVNGEQFF. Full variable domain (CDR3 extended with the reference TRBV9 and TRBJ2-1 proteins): DSGVTQTPKHLITATGQRVTLRCSPRSGDLSVYWYQQSLDQGLQFLIQYYNGEERAKGNILERFSAQQFPDLHSELNLSSLELGDSALYFCASSVNGEQFFGPGTRLTVL.